This T cell receptor (beta chain) was captured by sequencing in a study of shared clonotypes between healthy human individuals. Study-wide findings and caveats: Few donors limited the genetic and exposure-history diversity represented.

Memory CD4+ cells were the fraction left after CD45RA+ naive selection. The V gene's germline CDR1 is SGHTA and CDR2 FQGNSA. The CDR3 extends over 13 amino acids. V was shortened by 1 base and J by 8 bases, with 8 bases between the two germline ends. To note about this clone: The antigen is unknown.

This table comes from immunoSEQ multiplex PCR, and its TCRdb copy is limited to in-frame clones, with some not included. The sample has approximately 1.1 million clones; around 78% are singletons. This clonotype was obtained from a young man in good health. Some clones in this sample may be carry-over from other donors' samples. The chain combines TRBV7-2 with TRBJ1-4; D is unresolved. The sequenced sample consisted of memory CD4+ T cells from PBMCs. Subset of the sample: CD45RA-negative fraction. Written as DNA, the CDR3 is TGTGCCAGCAGCTTAGTCCGTCAGGAAAAACTGTTTTTT. Its translation: CASSLVRQEKLFF.